Following are 14 T cell receptor beta chains from one sample sequenced in a study of identical twins (dated by TCRdb to about 2016). The library was obtained by 5' RACE. The run used an Illumina HiSeq 2000. The public reads were reprocessed in TCRdb via fastp at Q25 and MiXCR, keeping in-frame beta chains. Rows are combined by CDR3 protein, so each entry shows the most common genes and DNA. This sample lists approximately 600,000 distinct CDR3 sequences; roughly 7.2% were detected once. The ten largest clonotypes hold roughly 1.5% of the sample. This sample also appeared in a second study, on yellow fever vaccine responses in identical twins.

The sequenced sample was PBMCs. Source of these receptors: a woman aged 18-30 years in good health.

The chain employs TRBV12-3 or TRBV12-4 and TRBJ1-2; maybe TRBD1 (6 bases). This CDR3 region has 15 residues. The V end lost 3 bases, the J end lost 5 bases, and 16 bases lay between the germline ends. The DNA for the CDR3 is TGTGCCAGCAGTTTTAGGGGGGATCGAGGTTATGGCTACACCTTC. Protein: CASSFRGDRGYGYTF.

The chain joins TRBV25-1 to TRBJ2-1; D is unclear. The CDR3 is 16 amino acids. The germline CDR1 and CDR2 sequences are MGHDK and SYGVNS. V was trimmed by 1 base and J by 10 bases, leaving 20 bases between them. CDR3 bases: TGTGCCAGCAGTGAATCTAACCAGGCTACCCTCGGGGAGCAGTTCTTC. Protein product: CASSESNQATLGEQFF. Using reference TRBV25-1 and TRBJ2-1 for the parts outside the CDR3, the full variable domain is EADIYQTPRYLVIGTGKKITLECSQTMGHDKMYWYQQDPGMELHLIHYSYGVNSTEKGDLSSESTVSRIRTEHFPLTLESARPSHTSQYLCASSESNQATLGEQFFGPGTRLTVL.

The sample holds a few counts of this clonotype. The chain couples TRBV20-1 to TRBJ1-1; no firm D call. Germline values: CDR1 DFQATT, CDR2 SNEGSKA (reference sequence). This CDR3 spans 13 amino acids. The V end lost 0 bases, the J end lost 6 bases, and 11 bases lay between the germline ends. CDR3 sequence (DNA): TGCAGTGCTAGAGACCGTTCTCTCGCTGAAGCTTTCTTT. Protein: CSARDRSLAEAFF.

In nucleotides, the CDR3 is TGTGCCAGTAGTATTAGCAAGTCCTACAATGAGCAGTTCTTC. Protein: CASSISKSYNEQFF. The rearrangement uses TRBV19 and TRBJ2-1; the D is unclear. This CDR3 has 14 amino acids. Trimming left V 3 bases short and J 1 base short, with 7 bases between. Germline-derived CDR1 and CDR2 are LNHDA and SQIVND (reference sequence).

The sample holds a few counts of this clonotype. The chain links TRBV27 to TRBJ1-5; no definite D call. Trimming shortened V by 2 bases and J by 6 bases, and 17 bases separated the two germline ends. The CDR3 covers 16 residues. Germline CDR1 reads MNHEY; CDR2 reads SMNVEV (reference sequence). This CDR3 reads CASSLTWDIGSQPQHF. In DNA, the CDR3 is TGTGCCAGCAGTTTAACATGGGATATCGGGAGTCAGCCCCAGCATTTT.

This clonotype was seen more than once but under ten times. J is TRBJ2-7 and V is TRBV29-1; TRBD1 aligns across 7 bases. There are 14 residues in the CDR3. J lost 0 bases, V lost 7 bases, and 9 bases had no gene match. The V gene's germline CDR1 is SQVTM and CDR2 ANQGSEA. CDR3 amino acids: CSAKTGTSSYEQYF. In DNA form, the CDR3 reads TGCAGCGCCAAGACAGGGACCTCCTCCTACGAGCAGTACTTC.

This clonotype was seen many times. The gene calls are TRBV12-3 or TRBV12-4 and TRBJ2-1; tentatively, D is TRBD2 (6 bases). The V gene lost 6 bases and the J gene lost 12 bases, with 15 bases spanning the gap. The CDR3 spans 12 residues. As DNA, the CDR3 is TGTGCCAGCAGCCTGTGGGGGGAAGGGCAGTTCTTC. Encoded protein: CASSLWGEGQFF.

The chain combines TRBV12-5 with TRBJ2-7, with D perhaps TRBD2 (5 bases). Between the trimmed V and J ends, which lost 6 bases and 1 base, there was a span of 7 bases. Germline lookup yields CDR1 LGHNT and CDR2 FRNRAP. The CDR3 runs 12 residues. Written as DNA, the CDR3 is TGTGCTAGTGGCCGACTATCCTACGAGCAGTACTTC. It is translated as CASGRLSYEQYF.

This clonotype was seen at least ten times. The V call is TRBV7-9, the J call TRBJ1-4, with a tentative D call TRBD1 (5 bases). The CDR3 is 11 amino acids. CDR1 and CDR2 (germline): SEHNR, FQNEAQ (reference sequence). The V and J ends lost 5 bases and 13 bases respectively, with 11 bases between them. CDR3 coding DNA: TGTGCCAGCAGCGTTTCGGGGCCACTGTTTTTT. Protein sequence: CASSVSGPLFF. Combining the CDR3 with reference TRBV7-9 and TRBJ1-4 gives the whole variable domain DTGVSQNPRHKITKRGQNVTFRCDPISEHNRLYWYRQTLGQGPEFLTYFQNEAQLEKSRLLSDRFSAERPKGSFSTLEIQRTEQGDSAMYLCASSVSGPLFFGSGTQLSVL.

V gene TRBV13 combines with J gene TRBJ2-7, with TRBD2 matching over 7 bases. CDR3 length equals 18 residues. Germline V gives CDR1 PRHDT, CDR2 FYEKMQ (reference sequence). Germline trimming cut 5 bases from V and 7 bases from J; bases unmatched to any gene: 23. CDR3 in amino acids: CASSPNRILAEVAKEQYF. As DNA, the CDR3 is TGTGCCAGCAGCCCGAACCGAATCCTAGCGGAGGTGGCTAAGGAGCAGTACTTC.

This clonotype was counted only a few times. The V gene is TRBV12-3 or TRBV12-4, the J gene TRBJ1-2; D unresolved. The germline V and J ends were trimmed by 5 bases and 1 base, with 8 bases remaining between them. There are 13 residues in the CDR3. The CDR3 reads CASSVQSNYGYTF. For the CDR3, the DNA is TGTGCCAGCAGTGTACAGAGTAACTATGGCTACACCTTC.

This clonotype was seen a few times. The genes are TRBV7-6 and TRBJ2-7; TRBD1 aligns across 9 bases. This CDR3 contains 16 residues. Germline V CDR1 and CDR2: SGHVS, FNYEAQ. With V trimmed by 5 bases and J by 4 bases, 12 bases remained unmatched. Here the CDR3 reads CASSLHLRDREYEQYF. The CDR3, as DNA: TGTGCCAGCAGCCTTCATCTTCGGGACAGGGAGTACGAGCAGTACTTC.

The table lists this clonotype with many counts. Sequence at one end of the junction differs from germline and may be a read error. V usage is TRBV5-1 and J usage is TRBJ2-1; 9 bases are shared with TRBD2. Per germline, CDR1 SGHRS and CDR2 YFSETQ. CDR3 length: 13 amino acids. This chain's CDR3 is CASSLAGDNEQFF. The CDR3 DNA is TGTGCCAGCAGCTTAGCGGGGGACAATGAGCAGTTCTTC.

This clonotype was seen ten or more times. The rearrangement uses TRBV5-1 and TRBJ2-1, with D hard to call. Germline CDR1 and CDR2: SGHRS and YFSETQ. Trimming cost V 4 bases and J 0 bases, with 8 bases left between them. This CDR3 has 14 amino acids. As DNA, the CDR3 is TGCGCCAGCAGCCCCTTTATCTCCTACAATGAGCAGTTCTTC. It encodes CASSPFISYNEQFF.